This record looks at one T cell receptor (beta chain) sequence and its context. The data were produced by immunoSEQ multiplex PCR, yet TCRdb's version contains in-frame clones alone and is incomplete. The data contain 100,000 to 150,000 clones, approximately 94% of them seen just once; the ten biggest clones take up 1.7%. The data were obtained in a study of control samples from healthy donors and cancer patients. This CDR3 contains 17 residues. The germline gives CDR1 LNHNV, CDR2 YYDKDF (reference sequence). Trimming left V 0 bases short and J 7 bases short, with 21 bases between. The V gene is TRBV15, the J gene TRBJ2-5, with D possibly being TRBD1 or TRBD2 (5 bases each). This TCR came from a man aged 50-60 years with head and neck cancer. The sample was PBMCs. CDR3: CATSRDKPGTPRRTQYF. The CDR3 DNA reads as TGTGCCACCAGCAGAGATAAGCCGGGGACCCCGAGGAGGACCCAGTACTTC.